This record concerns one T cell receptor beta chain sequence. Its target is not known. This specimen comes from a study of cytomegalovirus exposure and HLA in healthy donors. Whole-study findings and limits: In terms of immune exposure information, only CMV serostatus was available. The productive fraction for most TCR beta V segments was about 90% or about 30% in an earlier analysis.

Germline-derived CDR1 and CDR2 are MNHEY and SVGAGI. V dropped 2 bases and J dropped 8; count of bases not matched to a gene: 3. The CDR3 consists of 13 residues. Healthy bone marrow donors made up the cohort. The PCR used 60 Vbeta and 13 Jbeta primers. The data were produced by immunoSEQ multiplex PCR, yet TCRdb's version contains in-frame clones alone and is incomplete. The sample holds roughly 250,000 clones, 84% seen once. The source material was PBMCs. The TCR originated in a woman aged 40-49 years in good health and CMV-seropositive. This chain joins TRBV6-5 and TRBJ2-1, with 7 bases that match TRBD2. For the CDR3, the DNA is TGTGCCAGCAGTTACCCGGCGGGGGATGAGCAGTTCTTC. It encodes CASSYPAGDEQFF.